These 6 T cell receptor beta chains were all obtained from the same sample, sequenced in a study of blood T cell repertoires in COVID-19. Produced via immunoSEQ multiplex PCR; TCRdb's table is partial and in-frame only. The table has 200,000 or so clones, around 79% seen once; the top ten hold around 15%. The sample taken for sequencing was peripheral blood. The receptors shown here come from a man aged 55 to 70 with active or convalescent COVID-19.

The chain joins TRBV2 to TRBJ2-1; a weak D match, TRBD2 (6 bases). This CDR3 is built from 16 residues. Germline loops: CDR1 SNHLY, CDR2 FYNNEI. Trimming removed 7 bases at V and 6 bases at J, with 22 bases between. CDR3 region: CASTAVLALEVNEQFF. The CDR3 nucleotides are TGTGCCAGCACCGCTGTACTAGCCCTCGAGGTCAATGAGCAGTTCTTC.

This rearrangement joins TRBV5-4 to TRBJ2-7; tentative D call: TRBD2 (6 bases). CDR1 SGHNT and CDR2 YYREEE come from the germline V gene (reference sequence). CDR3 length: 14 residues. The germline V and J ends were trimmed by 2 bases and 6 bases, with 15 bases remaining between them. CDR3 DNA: TGTGCCAGCAGCTTACGTGGGGGGATGGGCGAGCAGTACTTC. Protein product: CASSLRGGMGEQYF.

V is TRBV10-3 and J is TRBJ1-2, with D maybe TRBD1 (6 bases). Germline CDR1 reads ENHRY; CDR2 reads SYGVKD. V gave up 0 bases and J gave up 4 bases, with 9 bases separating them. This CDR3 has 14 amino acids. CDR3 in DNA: TGTGCCATCAGTGAGTCTCCGGACAGCTATGGCTACACCTTC. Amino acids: CAISESPDSYGYTF.

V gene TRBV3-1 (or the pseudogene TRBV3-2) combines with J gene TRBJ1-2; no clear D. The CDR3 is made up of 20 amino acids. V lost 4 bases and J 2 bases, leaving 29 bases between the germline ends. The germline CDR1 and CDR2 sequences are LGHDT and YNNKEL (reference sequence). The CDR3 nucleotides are TGTGCCAGCAGCCCAGCGCCGGCAGACGTCCCAGCCCGAGGGAACTATGGCTACACCTTC. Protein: CASSPAPADVPARGNYGYTF.

The CDR3 region is CASSELAGASGEQYF. CDR3 DNA: TGTGCCAGCAGTGAACTAGCGGGGGCCTCGGGCGAGCAGTACTTC. The chain couples TRBV2 to TRBJ2-7, with 10 bases identical to TRBD2. The CDR3 covers 15 residues. Trimming took 2 bases from V and 6 from J; bases not matched to a gene: 7. Per germline, CDR1 SNHLY and CDR2 FYNNEI.

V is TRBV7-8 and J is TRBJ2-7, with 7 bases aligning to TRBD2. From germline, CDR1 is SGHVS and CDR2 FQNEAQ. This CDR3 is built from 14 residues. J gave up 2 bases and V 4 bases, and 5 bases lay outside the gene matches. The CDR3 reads CASSSSGTTYEQYF. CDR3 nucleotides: TGTGCCAGCAGCTCTTCCGGGACTACCTACGAGCAGTACTTC.